The 20 T cell receptor beta chains below were found in one sample sequenced in a study of circulating tumor DNA in untreated peripheral T-cell lymphoma. Measured with immunoSEQ multiplex PCR; TCRdb has only the in-frame clones, and not every one. The table shows about 1,300 clones, with around 70% occurring only once. The sequencing input was cell-free DNA from blood serum. The source of these receptors is a human donor with peripheral T-cell lymphoma.

This chain connects TRBV18 to TRBJ1-1, with D tentatively TRBD1 (6 bases). This CDR3 contains 15 residues. V lost 3 bases and J 0 bases, leaving 11 bases between the germline ends. The germline V gene has CDR1 KGHSH and CDR2 LQKENI. This chain's CDR3 is CASSPRDNMNTEAFF. The DNA for the CDR3 is TGTGCCAGCTCACCGCGGGACAACATGAACACTGAAGCTTTCTTT.

The V and J genes are TRBV15 and TRBJ2-2; D possibly corresponds to TRBD1 (6 bases). The CDR3 extends over 15 amino acids. Germline assignment: CDR1 LNHNV and CDR2 YYDKDF (reference sequence). V was shortened by 1 base and J by 6 bases, with 12 bases between the two germline ends. CDR3 in DNA: TGTGCCACCAGCAGAGCAGGGGTAGAAGCCGGGGAGCTGTTTTTT. Translating it yields CATSRAGVEAGELFF. Filled out from reference TRBV15 and TRBJ2-2, the complete variable domain reads DAMVIQNPRYQVTQFGKPVTLSCSQTLNHNVMYWYQQKSSQAPKLLFHYYDKDFNNEADTPDNFQSRRPNTSFCFLDIRSPGLGDTAMYLCATSRAGVEAGELFFGEGSRLTVL.

The CDR3 nucleotides read TGCGCCAGCAGCCCGGCGGGACTCCGGAACACTGAAGCTTTCTTT. Its protein is CASSPAGLRNTEAFF. The genes are TRBV4-1 and TRBJ1-1; TRBD1 is a possible D gene (5 bases). Germline CDR1 reads MGHRA; CDR2 reads YSYEKL. V was cut by 4 bases and J by 1 base, with 13 bases left in between. The CDR3 has 15 amino acids.

This clone was counted a few times. V and J are TRBV7-9 and TRBJ2-5; possibly TRBD1 for D (6 bases). The CDR3 has 13 residues. Trimming stripped 10 bases from V and 3 bases from J, with 15 bases between. Germline assignment: CDR1 SEHNR and CDR2 FQNEAQ (reference sequence). The CDR3 spells CATTGTQEETQYF. In DNA, the CDR3 is TGTGCCACCACCGGGACACAAGAAGAGACCCAGTACTTC.

Judged by abundance, this clone is large (0.1 to 1%). The CDR3, as DNA: TGTGCCAGCAGCCTGGGACGGAGCTCCTACGAGCAGTACTTC. This encodes CASSLGRSSYEQYF. The chain is built from TRBV5-6 and TRBJ2-7, with D possibly being TRBD1 or TRBD2 (5 bases each). The V end was cut by 4 bases, the J end by 0 bases, with 11 bases between. The CDR3 has 14 amino acids. Germline lookup yields CDR1 SGHDT and CDR2 YYEEEE.

This chain connects TRBV12-5 to TRBJ2-3, with 15 bases identical to TRBD2. The CDR3 contains 18 residues. The germline gives CDR1 LGHNT, CDR2 FRNRAP. V shed 1 base and J 3 bases; nucleotides not matched to a gene: 5. CDR3 DNA sequence: TGTGCTAGTGGTTTGGACCCGGGACTAGCGGGGGGAACAGATACGCAGTATTTT. Protein: CASGLDPGLAGGTDTQYF.

The V call is TRBV9, the J call TRBJ2-7, with D possibly matching TRBD2 (6 bases). Germline CDR1 SGDLS, CDR2 YYNGEE. The length of the CDR3 is 17 residues. Between the trimmed V and J ends, which lost 0 bases and 4 bases, there was a span of 20 bases. The CDR3 DNA follows: TGTGCCAGCAGCGTAGGCTTGGACGGGGGACCGGGGTACGAGCAGTACTTC. It yields the protein CASSVGLDGGPGYEQYF.

The chain links TRBV6-6 to TRBJ1-2; TRBD1 aligns across 7 bases. CDR1 is MNHNY and CDR2 is SVGAGI in the germline V gene (reference sequence). The ends lost 5 bases at V and 0 bases at J; junction bases unmatched: 9. CDR3 size: 16 residues. Here the CDR3 reads CASSRNRGSTNYGYTF. CDR3 nucleotide sequence: TGTGCCAGCAGTAGAAACAGGGGATCAACTAACTATGGCTACACCTTC.

This chain connects TRBV4-1 to TRBJ2-1; 9 bases line up with TRBD2. Losses at the gene ends were 4 bases for V and 7 bases for J; bases not matched to a gene: 8. Germline assignment: CDR1 MGHRA and CDR2 YSYEKL. The CDR3 extends over 15 amino acids. CDR3 protein: CASSLGLAPGNEQFF. CDR3 in DNA: TGCGCCAGCAGCCTGGGACTAGCTCCAGGTAATGAGCAGTTCTTC.

This clone occurred once. The V gene is TRBV5-1, the J gene TRBJ1-5; the D gene is possibly TRBD1 (5 bases). This CDR3 has 16 residues. Looked up from germline, CDR1 is SGHRS and CDR2 is YFSETQ. V was shortened by 2 bases and J by 3 bases, with 15 bases between the two germline ends. The CDR3 loop reads CASSLGGEGNNQPQHF. The CDR3 DNA follows: TGCGCCAGCAGCTTAGGTGGGGAGGGGAACAATCAGCCCCAGCATTTT.

This clone has just a few counts. The chain couples TRBV6-5 to TRBJ1-1; TRBD1 aligns across 12 bases. V lost 4 bases and J lost 3; bases outside the gene matches: 6. Looked up from germline, CDR1 is MNHEY and CDR2 is SVGAGI. CDR3 length equals 16 residues. CDR3 loop: CASSSSRDRGHTEAFF. The CDR3 DNA reads as TGTGCCAGCAGTTCATCCCGGGACAGGGGGCACACTGAAGCTTTCTTT.

The rearrangement joins TRBV4-1 to TRBJ1-6, with D perhaps TRBD1 (6 bases). The CDR3 length is 15 residues. V was clipped by 0 bases and J by 9 bases, with 12 bases between them. Germline CDR1 is MGHRA and CDR2 is YSYEKL. DNA of the CDR3: TGCGCCAGCAGCCAAGATATGGGGGGGCGTTCACCCCTCCACTTT. Amino acids: CASSQDMGGRSPLHF.

The table lists this clone with a few counts. The rearrangement uses TRBV5-1 and TRBJ2-1; a weak D match, TRBD1 (6 bases). The CDR3 extends over 13 amino acids. V gave up 4 bases and J gave up 4 bases, with 9 bases separating them. Germline CDR1 SGHRS, CDR2 YFSETQ. For the CDR3, the DNA is TGCGCCAGCAGCGAGGGACAATACAATGAGCAGTTCTTC. Translation gives CASSEGQYNEQFF.

The rearrangement joins TRBV4-1 to TRBJ2-3; the D is unclear. Germline V gene data show CDR1 as MGHRA and CDR2 as YSYEKL. V lost 0 bases to trimming and J lost 2 bases, with 15 bases between them. The CDR3 covers 17 residues. The CDR3 coding sequence is TGCGCCAGCAGCCAAGAGGTCTACACCCCTATCACAGATACGCAGTATTTT. Protein sequence: CASSQEVYTPITDTQYF.

This CDR3 is CASSRLAGELFF. In DNA form, the CDR3 reads TGTGCCAGCAGCCGGTTGGCCGGGGAGCTGTTTTTT. J is TRBJ2-2 and V is TRBV6-6, with no clear D. In germline, CDR1 is MNHNY, CDR2 SVGAGI (reference sequence). The length of the CDR3 is 12 residues. The germline V and J ends were trimmed by 6 bases and 6 bases, with 8 bases remaining between them.

This clone showed up just a few times. The V gene is TRBV2, the J gene TRBJ1-6; 7 positions match TRBD1. The CDR3 covers 15 residues. The V gene's germline CDR1 is SNHLY and CDR2 FYNNEI. Trimming took 6 bases from V and 4 from J; bases not matched to a gene: 6. CDR3 in DNA: TGTGCCAGCAGCGAGGGGACAGTATATAATTCACCCCTCCACTTT. Translation gives CASSEGTVYNSPLHF.

This clone was seen a handful of times. This chain connects TRBV27 to TRBJ2-1; D uncertain. V dropped 3 bases and J dropped 2 bases, with 5 bases sitting between them. CDR1 and CDR2 from the germline V gene are MNHEY and SMNVEV (reference sequence). The CDR3 has 13 amino acids. CDR3 region: CASSFVAYNEQFF. The CDR3 nucleotides read TGTGCCAGCAGTTTCGTTGCCTACAATGAGCAGTTCTTC.

This clone was seen just once. This rearrangement joins TRBV11-2 to TRBJ2-1; D uncertain. The CDR3 length is 13 residues. Germline V gene data show CDR1 as SGHAT and CDR2 as FQNNGV. Trimming left V 1 base short and J 3 bases short, with 4 bases between. CDR3 bases: TGTGCCAGCAGCTTAGCAGACTACAATGAGCAGTTCTTC. This sequence encodes CASSLADYNEQFF.

The chain couples TRBV6-5 to TRBJ1-3, with D unresolved. CDR1 is MNHEY, CDR2 SVGAGI, per germline. Trimming took 0 bases from V and 0 from J, leaving 6 bases between them. This CDR3 is built from 15 residues. The CDR3 DNA sequence: TGTGCCAGCAGTTACTCCGGGATCTCTGGAAACACCATATATTTT. This translates into CASSYSGISGNTIYF.

The gene calls are TRBV4-1 and TRBJ2-1; D is uncertain. This CDR3 has 13 residues. From germline, CDR1 is MGHRA and CDR2 YSYEKL. Trimming removed 2 bases at V and 5 bases at J, with 7 bases between. CDR3 sequence: CASSQYLDNEQFF. CDR3 nucleotides: TGCGCCAGCAGCCAATATCTTGACAATGAGCAGTTCTTC.